This section outlines one T cell receptor beta chain sequence together with its context. Per the original data handling: Estimation of nucleated cell counts relied on the amplification of reference gene primers. Generated by immunoSEQ multiplex PCR, the TCRdb table keeps only in-frame clones and is missing some. Clone size and the V and J calls come from that table; the DNA yielded D and trimming. The sample yields more than 150,000 clones, about 86% seen once. The entry originates in a study of blood T cell repertoires in COVID-19. Across the study: The United States, Italy and Spain supplied acute and convalescent COVID-19 samples. Sources were T cells, B-cell-depleted T cells, or PBMCs; the material itself was cDNA or gDNA.

The V and J ends lost 4 bases and 2 bases, in that order; junction bases with no gene match: 8. The germline CDR1 and CDR2 sequences are SGDLS and YYNGEE. The CDR3 is made up of 16 amino acids. The chain employs TRBV9 and TRBJ2-1; 8 positions agree with TRBD2. This TCR was recovered from a man aged 65 to 85 with active or convalescent COVID-19. Sequenced material: peripheral blood. The CDR3 protein is CASSSWTSPPYNEQFF. The CDR3 DNA is TGTGCCAGCAGCTCCTGGACTAGCCCCCCCTACAATGAGCAGTTCTTC.